The rows below give T cell receptor beta chains drawn from one sample of a study of PD-1 blockade in classical Hodgkin lymphoma. This table comes from immunoSEQ multiplex PCR, and its TCRdb copy is limited to in-frame clones, with some not included. The table records some 95,000 clones, roughly 87% of them present only once. Sequences were derived from peripheral blood mononuclear cells (PBMCs), sampled before the second cycle of nivolumab. The receptors originated from a human donor with classical Hodgkin lymphoma. Both conserved end residues are part of each CDR3. D genes are given only for firm matches. Only part of the rows carry a size: once, few, many, or a class if the clone is expanded.

d_call j_call v_call clone_size cdr3_aa cdr3_nt
TRBD1 TRBJ1-2 TRBV5-1 - CASSWTGVDGYTF TGCGCCAGCAGCTGGACAGGGGTGGATGGCTACACCTTC
- TRBJ1-1 TRBV1 - CTSSQVGSHEGSTEAFF TGCACCAGCAGCCAAGTGGGGTCCCACGAAGGTAGCACTGAAGCTTTCTTT
TRBD2 TRBJ2-2 TRBV19 - CASRPRTSGSNTGELFF TGTGCCAGTAGGCCCCGGACTAGCGGGTCGAACACCGGGGAGCTGTTTTTT
- TRBJ2-7 TRBV28 - CASSLLQGYEQYF TGTGCCAGCAGTTTGCTACAGGGCTACGAGCAGTACTTC
- TRBJ1-5 TRBV6-6 few CASSYGGNQPQHF TGTGCCAGCAGTTACGGGGGTAATCAGCCCCAGCATTTT
- TRBJ1-2 TRBV5-1 - CASSLGGNLEGYTF TGCGCCAGCAGCTTGGGGGGTAATCTGGAGGGCTACACCTTC
- TRBJ1-4 TRBV18 - CASSRGAQSNEKLFF TGTGCCAGCTCACGGGGGGCCCAGAGTAATGAAAAACTGTTTTTT
- TRBJ1-4 TRBV5-6 - CASSWTATNEKLFF TGTGCCAGCAGCTGGACAGCAACTAATGAAAAACTGTTTTTT
- TRBJ2-5 TRBV30 once CAWSILAETQYF TGTGCCTGGAGTATCTTAGCGGAGACCCAGTACTTC
- TRBJ2-1 TRBV4-1 - CASSQELAGEQFF TGCGCCAGCAGCCAAGAACTAGCAGGTGAGCAGTTCTTC
- TRBJ2-3 TRBV7-9 - CASSLGGGNTQYF TGTGCCAGCAGCTTGGGAGGAGGAAATACGCAGTATTTT
TRBD1 TRBJ2-7 TRBV7-2 - CASSRDRVTYEQYF TGTGCCAGCAGCCGGGACAGGGTGACCTACGAGCAGTACTTC
TRBD2 TRBJ2-3 TRBV9 - CASSVGRGDAITDTQYF TGTGCCAGCAGCGTAGGACGGGGGGACGCCATAACGGATACGCAGTATTTT
- TRBJ2-1 TRBV5-1 - CASSWGRYNEQFF TGCGCCAGCAGCTGGGGTAGATACAATGAGCAGTTCTTC
TRBD2 TRBJ2-3 TRBV2 - CASKGLAGTDTQYF TGTGCCAGCAAGGGACTAGCGGGAACAGATACGCAGTATTTT
- TRBJ2-1 TRBV11-1 - CASSSVRDTTYNEQFF TGTGCCAGCAGCTCGGTCCGGGACACGACCTACAATGAGCAGTTCTTC
- TRBJ2-6 TRBV10-3 - CAISSSSGANVLTF TGTGCCATCAGTAGTTCCTCTGGGGCCAACGTCCTGACTTTC
- TRBJ2-7 TRBV28 - CASSLAGTPYEQYF TGTGCCAGCAGTTTAGCCGGGACTCCCTACGAGCAGTACTTC
TRBD2 TRBJ2-5 TRBV16 - CASSQTQGGQETQYF TGTGCCAGCAGCCAAACGCAGGGAGGGCAAGAGACCCAGTACTTC
- TRBJ2-7 TRBV5-1 - CASSFSGSSYEQYF TGCGCCAGCAGCTTCTCCGGGTCTAGCTACGAGCAGTACTTC
TRBD2 TRBJ2-7 TRBV6-1 - CASSVAGDEQYF TGTGCCAGCAGTGTAGCGGGAGACGAGCAGTACTTC
TRBD2 TRBJ2-1 TRBV15 once CATSRVSPTMLLAGGSDNEQFF TGTGCCACCAGCAGAGTTTCCCCTACAATGTTGCTAGCGGGAGGATCTGACAATGAGCAGTTCTTC
- TRBJ2-3 TRBV6-1 - CASSTSRTDTQYF TGTGCCAGCAGTACGTCTCGCACAGATACGCAGTATTTT
TRBD2 TRBJ2-7 TRBV6-5 - CASSSLAGGAYEQYF TGTGCCAGCAGTTCTCTAGCGGGAGGGGCCTACGAGCAGTACTTC
- TRBJ2-3 TRBV4-1 once CASSQDPGAGDTQYF TGCGCCAGCAGCCAAGACCCGGGGGCGGGAGATACGCAGTATTTT
TRBD1 TRBJ1-5 TRBV2 - CASSKTGGGGNQPQHF TGTGCCAGCAGTAAGACAGGGGGCGGTGGAAATCAGCCCCAGCATTTT
TRBD2 TRBJ2-1 TRBV11-3 few CASSLRGDSGSYNEQFF TGTGCCAGCAGCTTACGGGGCGACAGCGGGAGCTACAATGAGCAGTTCTTC
TRBD2 TRBJ2-7 TRBV27 few CASSAPGTTTYEQYF TGTGCCAGCAGCGCCCCCGGGACTACTACCTACGAGCAGTACTTC
- TRBJ2-1 TRBV6-6 - CASSYTTEPTDNEQFF TGTGCCAGCAGTTACACGACAGAACCCACCGACAATGAGCAGTTCTTC
- TRBJ2-7 TRBV18 - CASSHRGQGAHEQYF TGTGCCAGCTCACACCGGGGTCAAGGGGCCCACGAGCAGTACTTC
- TRBJ2-3 TRBV9 - CASSADADTQYF TGTGCCAGCAGCGCTGACGCAGATACGCAGTATTTT
TRBD2 TRBJ2-1 TRBV28 - CASSLGLAGVNEQFF TGTGCCAGCAGTTTAGGGCTAGCGGGAGTAAATGAGCAGTTCTTC
- TRBJ2-1 TRBV9 - CARFNEQFF TGTGCCAGATTCAATGAGCAGTTCTTC
TRBD1 TRBJ2-7 TRBV14 - CASSQGIGTGWFYEQYF TGTGCCAGCAGCCAAGGAATAGGGACAGGGTGGTTCTACGAGCAGTACTTC
- TRBJ1-1 TRBV2 - CASLGGGVTEAFF TGTGCCAGCCTGGGAGGGGGGGTCACTGAAGCTTTCTTT
- TRBJ2-1 TRBV7-9 - CASSFGYNEQFF TGTGCCAGCAGCTTTGGTTACAATGAGCAGTTCTTC
TRBD1 TRBJ2-7 TRBV28 - CASSSQGGPYEQYF TGTGCCAGCAGTTCACAGGGGGGACCGTACGAGCAGTACTTC
TRBD1 TRBJ2-5 TRBV25-1 once CASSVTGQGFFSETQYF TGTGCCAGCAGTGTCACCGGACAGGGGTTCTTTTCAGAGACCCAGTACTTC
- TRBJ1-1 TRBV28 - CASSLIEGTEAFF TGTGCCAGCAGTTTAATCGAGGGCACTGAAGCTTTCTTT
TRBD2 TRBJ2-7 TRBV18 - CASSPTGTSVSSYEQYF TGTGCCAGCTCACCAACCGGGACTAGCGTGAGCTCCTACGAGCAGTACTTC
- TRBJ1-1 TRBV28 - CASSIGGVGTEAFF TGTGCCAGCAGCATAGGGGGGGTAGGAACTGAAGCTTTCTTT
TRBD1 TRBJ2-7 TRBV4-2 - CASSRGQWTYEQYF TGTGCCAGCAGCCGGGGACAGTGGACCTACGAGCAGTACTTC
- TRBJ1-2 TRBV7-9 once CASSLTNNYGYTF TGTGCCAGCAGCCTCACCAATAACTATGGCTACACCTTC
- TRBJ2-5 TRBV15 few CATSRDPGTAWETQYF TGTGCCACCAGCAGAGATCCGGGGACTGCCTGGGAGACCCAGTACTTC
TRBD2 TRBJ2-1 TRBV28 - CASSPGTSGGNNEQFF TGTGCCAGCAGTCCCGGGACTAGCGGGGGTAACAATGAGCAGTTCTTC
- TRBJ2-1 TRBV16 - CASSQSVNEQFF TGTGCCAGCAGCCAATCTGTGAATGAGCAGTTCTTC
- TRBJ2-3 TRBV4-2 once CASSQEVETGAAYF TGTGCCAGCAGCCAAGAGGTGGAAACGGGAGCGGCTTATTTT
- TRBJ2-7 TRBV28 - CASSFSWAARTFEQYF TGTGCCAGCAGTTTTTCGTGGGCAGCCCGAACCTTTGAGCAGTACTTC
- TRBJ1-1 TRBV7-8 - CASSPWRQNTEAFF TGTGCCAGCAGCCCCTGGCGCCAGAACACTGAAGCTTTCTTT
- TRBJ2-5 TRBV25-1 - CASSESGGETQYF TGTGCCAGCAGTGAATCCGGTGGGGAGACCCAGTACTTC
- TRBJ2-2 TRBV7-9 - CASSLKGQNTGELFF TGTGCCAGCAGCTTAAAGGGACAGAACACCGGGGAGCTGTTTTTT
TRBD2 TRBJ2-2 TRBV9 once CASSVDGGGLTGGGELFF TGTGCCAGCAGCGTAGATGGCGGGGGACTAACAGGTGGCGGGGAGCTGTTTTTT
TRBD1 TRBJ1-6 TRBV19 - CASTGGMAYNSPLHF TGTGCCAGTACAGGGGGCATGGCCTATAATTCACCCCTCCACTTT